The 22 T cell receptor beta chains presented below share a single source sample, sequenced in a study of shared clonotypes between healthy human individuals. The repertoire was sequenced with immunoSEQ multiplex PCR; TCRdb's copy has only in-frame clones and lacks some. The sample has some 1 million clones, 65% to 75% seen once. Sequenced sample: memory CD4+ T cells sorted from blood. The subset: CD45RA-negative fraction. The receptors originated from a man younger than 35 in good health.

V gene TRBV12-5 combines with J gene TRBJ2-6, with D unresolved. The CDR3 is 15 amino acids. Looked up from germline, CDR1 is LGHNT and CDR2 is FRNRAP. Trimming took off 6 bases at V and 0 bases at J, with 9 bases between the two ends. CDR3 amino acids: CASGPDFSGANVLTF. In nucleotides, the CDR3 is TGTGCTAGTGGCCCGGATTTCTCTGGGGCCAACGTCCTGACTTTC. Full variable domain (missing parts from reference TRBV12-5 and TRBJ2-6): DARVTQTPRHKVTEMGQEVTMRCQPILGHNTVFWYRQTMMQGLELLAYFRNRAPLDDSGMPKDRFSAEMPDATLATLKIQPSEPRDSAVYFCASGPDFSGANVLTFGAGSRLTVL.

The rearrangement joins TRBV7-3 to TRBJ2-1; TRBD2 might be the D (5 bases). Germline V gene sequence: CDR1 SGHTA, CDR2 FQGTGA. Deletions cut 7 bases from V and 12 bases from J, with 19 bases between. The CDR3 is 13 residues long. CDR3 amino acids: CASTPTEASRQFF. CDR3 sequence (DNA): TGTGCCAGCACTCCCACCGAGGCTAGCAGGCAGTTCTTC.

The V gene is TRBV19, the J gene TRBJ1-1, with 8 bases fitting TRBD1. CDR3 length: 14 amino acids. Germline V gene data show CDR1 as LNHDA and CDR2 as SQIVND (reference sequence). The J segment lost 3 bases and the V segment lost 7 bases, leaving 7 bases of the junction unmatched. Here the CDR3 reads CASMQGAFDTEAFF. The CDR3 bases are TGTGCCAGTATGCAGGGGGCATTTGACACTGAAGCTTTCTTT.

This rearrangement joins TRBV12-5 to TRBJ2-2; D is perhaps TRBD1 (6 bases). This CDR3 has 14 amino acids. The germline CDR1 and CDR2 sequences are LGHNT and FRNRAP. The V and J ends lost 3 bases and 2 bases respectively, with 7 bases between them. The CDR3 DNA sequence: TGTGCTAGTGGTTTTGGGACAAACACCGGGGAGCTGTTTTTT. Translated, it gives CASGFGTNTGELFF.

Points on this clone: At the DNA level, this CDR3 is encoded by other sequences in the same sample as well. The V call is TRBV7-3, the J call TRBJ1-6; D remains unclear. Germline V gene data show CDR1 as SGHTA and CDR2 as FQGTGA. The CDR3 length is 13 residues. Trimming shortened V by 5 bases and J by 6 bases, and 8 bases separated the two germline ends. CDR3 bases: TGTGCCAGCAGCCTCGGAACTAATTCACCCCTCCACTTT. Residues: CASSLGTNSPLHF. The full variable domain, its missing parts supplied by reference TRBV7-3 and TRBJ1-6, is GAGVSQTPSNKVTEKGKYVELRCDPISGHTALYWYRQSLGQGPEFLIYFQGTGAADDSGLPNDRFFAVRPEGSVSTLKIQRTERGDSAVYLCASSLGTNSPLHFGNGTRLTVT.

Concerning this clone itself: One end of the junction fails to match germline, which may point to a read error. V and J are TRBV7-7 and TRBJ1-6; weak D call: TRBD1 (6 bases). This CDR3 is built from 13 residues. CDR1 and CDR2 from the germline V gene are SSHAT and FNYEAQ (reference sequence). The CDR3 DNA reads TGTGCTAGCAGGGGAAAAGGGAATTCACCCCTCCACTTT. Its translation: CASRGKGNSPLHF.

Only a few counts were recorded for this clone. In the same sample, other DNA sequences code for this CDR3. The DNA for the CDR3 is TGCGCCAGCAGCTTGTGGGCTACCAACACTGAAGCTTTCTTT. Residues: CASSLWATNTEAFF. The V gene is TRBV5-1, the J gene TRBJ1-1; D remains unclear. The V end was cut by 1 base, the J end by 2 bases, with 9 bases between. The CDR3 is 14 amino acids. Germline V gene lookup returns CDR1 SGHRS and CDR2 YFSETQ.

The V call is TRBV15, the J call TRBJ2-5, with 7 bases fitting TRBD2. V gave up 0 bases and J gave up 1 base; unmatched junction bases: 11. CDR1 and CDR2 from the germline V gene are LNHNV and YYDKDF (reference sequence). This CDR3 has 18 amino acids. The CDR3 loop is CATSRDLSGATLQETQYF. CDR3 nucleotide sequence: TGTGCCACCAGCAGAGATTTGAGCGGGGCGACCCTCCAAGAGACCCAGTACTTC.

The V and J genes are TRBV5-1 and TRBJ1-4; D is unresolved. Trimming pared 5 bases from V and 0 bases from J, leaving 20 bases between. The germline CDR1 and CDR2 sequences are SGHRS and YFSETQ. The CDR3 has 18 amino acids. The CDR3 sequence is CASRHGQTSTSTNEKLFF. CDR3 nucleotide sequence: TGCGCCAGCAGACACGGCCAAACCTCTACTTCAACTAATGAAAAACTGTTTTTT.

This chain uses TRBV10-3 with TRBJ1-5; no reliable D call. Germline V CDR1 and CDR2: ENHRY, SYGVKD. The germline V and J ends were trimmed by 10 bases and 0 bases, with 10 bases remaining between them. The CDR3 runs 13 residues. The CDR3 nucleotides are TGTGCCAGCAGAGGAGGTAGCAATCAGCCCCAGCATTTT. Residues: CASRGGSNQPQHF.

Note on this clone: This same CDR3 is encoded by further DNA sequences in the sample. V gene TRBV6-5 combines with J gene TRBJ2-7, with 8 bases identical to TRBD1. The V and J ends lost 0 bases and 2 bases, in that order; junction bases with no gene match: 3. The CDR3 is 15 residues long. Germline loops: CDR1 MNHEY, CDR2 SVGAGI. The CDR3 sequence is CASSYSDRGPYEQYF. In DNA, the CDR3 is TGTGCCAGCAGTTACTCAGACAGGGGCCCCTACGAGCAGTACTTC.

As DNA, the CDR3 is TGTGCCAGCTCACCACCGGGACTAGGAACAAATGAGCAGTTCTTC. As protein: CASSPPGLGTNEQFF. V is TRBV18 and J is TRBJ2-1, with 8 bases fitting TRBD2. The CDR3 loop spans 15 amino acids. Germline lookup yields CDR1 KGHSH and CDR2 LQKENI. J was trimmed by 7 bases and V by 0 bases; bases with no gene match: 5.

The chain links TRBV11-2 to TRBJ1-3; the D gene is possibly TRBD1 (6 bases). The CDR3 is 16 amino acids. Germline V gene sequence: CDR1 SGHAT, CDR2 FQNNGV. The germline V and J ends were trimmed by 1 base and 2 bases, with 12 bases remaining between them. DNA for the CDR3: TGTGCCAGCAGCTTAGCGGCTTCAGGGGCTGGAAACACCATATATTTT. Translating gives CASSLAASGAGNTIYF. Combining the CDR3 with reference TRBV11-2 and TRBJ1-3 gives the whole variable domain EAGVAQSPRYKIIEKRQSVAFWCNPISGHATLYWYQQILGQGPKLLIQFQNNGVVDDSQLPKDRFSAERLKGVDSTLKIQPAKLEDSAVYLCASSLAASGAGNTIYFGEGSWLTVV.

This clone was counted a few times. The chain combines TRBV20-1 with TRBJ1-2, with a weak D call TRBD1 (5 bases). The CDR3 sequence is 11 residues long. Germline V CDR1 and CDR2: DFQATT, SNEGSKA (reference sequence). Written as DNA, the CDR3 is TGCAGCGGTACTGGGGGATCGAAGAGGACCTTC. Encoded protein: CSGTGGSKRTF.

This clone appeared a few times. The CDR3: CASSPRGVLSYNEQFF. CDR3 coding DNA: TGCGCCAGCAGCCCTCGGGGGGTCCTCTCCTACAATGAGCAGTTCTTC. The rearrangement links TRBV5-1 to TRBJ2-1; 7 nucleotides align to TRBD2. The CDR3 extends over 16 amino acids. The J segment lost 0 bases and the V segment lost 4 bases, leaving 7 bases of the junction unmatched. Germline V gives CDR1 SGHRS, CDR2 YFSETQ.

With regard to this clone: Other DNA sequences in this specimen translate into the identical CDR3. CDR3 nucleotide sequence: TGTGCCAGCAGTGAGAGTCGGAGGGGTTATGGCTACACCTTC. Encoded protein: CASSESRRGYGYTF. The chain recombines TRBV6-1 with TRBJ1-2; perhaps TRBD1 as D (5 bases). Germline CDR1 is MNHNS and CDR2 is SASEGT. Deletions cut 3 bases from V and 5 bases from J, with 13 bases between. The CDR3 runs 14 residues.

The CDR3 DNA follows: TGTGCCAGCAGTGAATCGATAGGGAGTAATTCACCCCTCCACTTT. Its protein is CASSESIGSNSPLHF. The rearrangement uses TRBV25-1 and TRBJ1-6; D gene uncertain. CDR3 length equals 15 residues. The germline V gene encodes CDR1 MGHDK and CDR2 SYGVNS. V was pared by 1 base and J by 6 bases, with 10 bases between.

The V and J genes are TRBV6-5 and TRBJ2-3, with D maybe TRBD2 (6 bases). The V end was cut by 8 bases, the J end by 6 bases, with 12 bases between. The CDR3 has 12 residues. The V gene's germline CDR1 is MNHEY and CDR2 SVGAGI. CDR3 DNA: TGTGCCAGCGGCCCGGGAGCGGATACGCAGTATTTT. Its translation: CASGPGADTQYF.

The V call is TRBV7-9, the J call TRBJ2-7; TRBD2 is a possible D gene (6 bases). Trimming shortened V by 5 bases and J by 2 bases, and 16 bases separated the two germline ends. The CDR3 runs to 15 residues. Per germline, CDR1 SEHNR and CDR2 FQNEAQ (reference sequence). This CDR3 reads CASSQTSSPPYEQYF. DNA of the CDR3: TGTGCCAGCAGCCAAACTAGCTCGCCCCCCTACGAGCAGTACTTC.

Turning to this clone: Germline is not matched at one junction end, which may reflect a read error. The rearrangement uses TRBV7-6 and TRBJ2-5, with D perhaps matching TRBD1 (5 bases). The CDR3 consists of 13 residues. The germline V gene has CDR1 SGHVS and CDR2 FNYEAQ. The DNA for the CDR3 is TGTGCCAGCAGCTCCGGACACCAAGGGACCCAGTACTTC. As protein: CASSSGHQGTQYF.

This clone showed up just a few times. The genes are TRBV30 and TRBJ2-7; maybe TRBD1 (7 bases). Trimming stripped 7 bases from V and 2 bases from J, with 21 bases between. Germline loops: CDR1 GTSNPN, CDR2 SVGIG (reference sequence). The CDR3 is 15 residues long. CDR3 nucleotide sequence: TGTGCCTTTGCCGGATCAGGGGGGTCAACCTACGAGCAGTACTTC. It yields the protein CAFAGSGGSTYEQYF. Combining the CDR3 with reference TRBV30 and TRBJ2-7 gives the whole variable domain SQTIHQWPATLVQPVGSPLSLECTVEGTSNPNLYWYRQAAGRGLQLLFYSVGIGQISSEVPQNLSASRPQDRQFILSSKKLLLSDSGFYLCAFAGSGGSTYEQYFGPGTRLTVT.

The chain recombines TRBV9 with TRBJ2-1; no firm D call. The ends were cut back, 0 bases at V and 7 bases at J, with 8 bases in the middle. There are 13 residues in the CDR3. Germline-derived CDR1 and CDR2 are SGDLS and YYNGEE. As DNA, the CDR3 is TGTGCCAGCAGCGTAGATCGGCGAAATGAGCAGTTCTTC. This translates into CASSVDRRNEQFF. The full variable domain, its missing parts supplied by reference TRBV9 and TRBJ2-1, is DSGVTQTPKHLITATGQRVTLRCSPRSGDLSVYWYQQSLDQGLQFLIQYYNGEERAKGNILERFSAQQFPDLHSELNLSSLELGDSALYFCASSVDRRNEQFFGPGTRLTVL.